A selection of T cell receptor beta chains follows, all from one sample in a study of beta chain features in type 1 diabetes. Only in-frame clones appear in the TCRdb table, and some are missing; sequencing was by immunoSEQ multiplex PCR. Of hundreds of thousands of clones listed, about an eighth were seen once; the top ten hold less than 0.025%. The sequenced sample was naive CD4+ T cells from blood. Source of these receptors: a man between 18 and 35 years old with type 1 diabetes. The CDR3 runs from the conserved cysteine through the conserved F or W. A D gene is named only where the DNA matches it firmly. The size of a clone is reported for some rows only, either as once, few or many, or as a class for expanded clones.

v_call,d_call,j_call,clone_size,cdr3_aa,cdr3_nt
TRBV10-3,.,TRBJ1-5,few,CAISAGSNQPQHF,TGTGCCATCAGTGCAGGGTCCAATCAGCCCCAGCATTTT
TRBV28,.,TRBJ2-1,.,CASSLQYNEQFF,TGTGCCAGCAGTTTACAGTACAATGAGCAGTTCTTC
TRBV7-6,TRBD1,TRBJ1-1,.,CASSPGQGWSEAFF,TGTGCCAGCAGCCCCGGACAGGGTTGGTCTGAAGCTTTCTTT
TRBV6-5,.,TRBJ1-2,few,CASSYAQGTNYGYTF,TGTGCCAGCAGTTACGCTCAGGGAACCAACTATGGCTACACCTTC
TRBV7-9,TRBD2,TRBJ2-5,.,CASSLISGANRETQYF,TGTGCCAGCAGCTTAATTAGCGGGGCGAATCGAGAGACCCAGTACTTC
TRBV4-1,TRBD1,TRBJ1-2,.,CASRGQGPPLPTF,TGCGCCAGCAGGGGACAGGGTCCCCCGCTGCCCACCTTC
TRBV7-8,TRBD2,TRBJ2-5,few,CASNPGTSLEQTQYF,TGTGCCAGCAACCCCGGGACTAGCCTCGAACAGACCCAGTACTTC
TRBV30,TRBD1,TRBJ1-2,.,CAWGQGASTYGYTF,TGTGCCTGGGGCCAGGGGGCGAGTACCTATGGCTACACCTTC
TRBV11-1,TRBD1,TRBJ2-5,few,CASSHTGTRGETQYF,TGTGCCAGCAGCCATACCGGGACCAGGGGGGAGACCCAGTACTTC
TRBV4-1,TRBD1,TRBJ1-2,few,CASSHPGQMNYGYTF,TGCGCCAGCAGCCACCCGGGACAGATGAACTATGGCTACACCTTC
TRBV5-6,.,TRBJ1-1,.,CASSLGRGWTEAFF,TGTGCCAGCAGCTTGGGACGTGGATGGACTGAAGCTTTCTTT
TRBV6-5,.,TRBJ2-7,.,CASSPEGGTGQYF,TGTGCCAGCAGCCCAGAGGGGGGGACGGGGCAGTACTTC
TRBV28,TRBD1,TRBJ2-5,few,CASSLAGTGEETQYF,TGTGCCAGCAGTCTAGCCGGGACAGGGGAAGAGACCCAGTACTTC
TRBV2,.,TRBJ1-1,few,CASPGEAFF,TGTGCCAGCCCAGGAGAAGCTTTCTTT
TRBV21-1,.,TRBJ1-6,few,CASSLELQPGLSLHF,TGTGCCAGCAGCCTGGAGTTACAGCCGGGGTTATCCCTCCACTTT
TRBV27,.,TRBJ2-3,few,CASTLVGPTDTQYF,TGTGCCAGCACCCTAGTGGGCCCCACAGATACGCAGTATTTT
TRBV5-4,.,TRBJ1-1,few,CASRFPGGETFF,TGTGCCAGCAGGTTTCCGGGAGGGGAAACTTTCTTT
TRBV30,TRBD1,TRBJ1-6,few,CAWSPAGTGDSPLHF,TGTGCCTGGAGTCCCGCCGGGACAGGGGATTCACCCCTCCACTTT
TRBV6-5,.,TRBJ2-3,.,CASSRGLPSTDTQYF,TGTGCCAGCAGTCGAGGACTTCCATCCACAGATACGCAGTATTTT
TRBV6-5,.,TRBJ1-4,.,CASSPVPGHYEKLFF,TGTGCCAGCAGTCCGGTACCGGGACACTATGAAAAACTGTTTTTT
TRBV5-1,.,TRBJ1-1,.,CASSLAGGRGTEAFF,TGCGCCAGCAGCTTGGCCGGAGGGCGAGGGACTGAAGCTTTCTTT
TRBV6-5,.,TRBJ2-5,.,CASSSGASGAQYF,TGTGCCAGCAGCTCCGGAGCTTCCGGGGCCCAGTACTTC
TRBV2,.,TRBJ2-7,few,CASTREQELEQYF,TGTGCCAGCACCCGCGAGCAGGAGCTGGAGCAGTACTTC
TRBV6-6,.,TRBJ1-1,.,CASSYEGVNTEAFF,TGTGCCAGCAGTTATGAGGGGGTGAACACTGAAGCTTTCTTT
TRBV21-1,.,TRBJ1-1,.,CASSKLTGSCEAFF,TGTGCCAGCAGCAAATTGACAGGGTCCTGTGAAGCTTTCTTT
TRBV6-5,TRBD1,TRBJ2-3,few,CASRTGGTDTQYF,TGTGCCAGCCGGACAGGGGGCACAGATACGCAGTATTTT
TRBV6-5,TRBD1,TRBJ2-7,.,CASTLTGGAHEQYF,TGTGCCAGCACCCTGACAGGGGGTGCCCACGAGCAGTACTTC
TRBV7-9,.,TRBJ2-2,.,CASSLETGELFF,TGTGCCAGCAGCTTAGAGACCGGGGAGCTGTTTTTT
TRBV19,.,TRBJ1-3,few,CASTRGASSGNTIYF,TGTGCCAGCACCAGAGGAGCGAGCTCTGGAAACACCATATATTTT
TRBV7-9,TRBD1,TRBJ2-2,few,CASSLYSGTGSLTGELFF,TGTGCCAGCAGCTTGTACTCCGGGACAGGGAGTCTTACCGGGGAGCTGTTTTTT
TRBV6-5,.,TRBJ2-7,.,CASSYSTGTYEQYF,TGTGCCAGCAGTTACTCTACAGGGACCTACGAGCAGTACTTC
TRBV30,.,TRBJ1-1,.,CAWSKSGNTEAFF,TGTGCCTGGTCTAAATCGGGGAACACTGAAGCTTTCTTT
TRBV5-1,.,TRBJ2-7,.,CASGVQTGTYEQYF,TGCGCCAGCGGTGTCCAAACCGGGACATACGAGCAGTACTTC
TRBV5-1,TRBD1,TRBJ2-1,few,CASSTTGVAYNEQFF,TGCGCCAGCAGCACTACAGGGGTGGCCTACAATGAGCAGTTCTTC
TRBV9,.,TRBJ1-1,.,CASSVGSGMNTEAFF,TGTGCCAGCAGCGTAGGTTCGGGGATGAACACTGAAGCTTTCTTT
TRBV4-2,.,TRBJ2-2,.,CASSQEPRENTGELFF,TGTGCCAGCAGCCAAGAGCCCAGGGAAAACACCGGGGAGCTGTTTTTT
TRBV5-4,.,TRBJ1-5,once,CASSRGPLEPQHF,TGTGCCAGCAGCAGGGGTCCTCTTGAGCCCCAGCATTTT